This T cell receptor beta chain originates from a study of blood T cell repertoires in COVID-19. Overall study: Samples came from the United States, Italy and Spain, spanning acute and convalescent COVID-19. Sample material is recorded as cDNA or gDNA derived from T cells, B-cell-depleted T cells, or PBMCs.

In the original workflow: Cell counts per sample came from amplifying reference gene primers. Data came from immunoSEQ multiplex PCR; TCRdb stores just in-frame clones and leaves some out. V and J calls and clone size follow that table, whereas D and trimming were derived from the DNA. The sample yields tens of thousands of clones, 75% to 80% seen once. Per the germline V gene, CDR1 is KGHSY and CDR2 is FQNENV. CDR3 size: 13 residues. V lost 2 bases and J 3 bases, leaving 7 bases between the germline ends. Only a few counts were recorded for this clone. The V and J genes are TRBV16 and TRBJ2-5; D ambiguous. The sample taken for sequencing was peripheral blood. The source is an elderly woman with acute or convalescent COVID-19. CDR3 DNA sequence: TGTGCCAGCAGCCAACAACAGAAAGAGACCCAGTACTTC. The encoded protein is CASSQQQKETQYF. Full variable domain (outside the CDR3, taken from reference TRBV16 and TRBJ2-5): GEEVAQTPKHLVRGEGQKAKLYCAPIKGHSYVFWYQQVLKNEFKFLISFQNENVFDETGMPKERFSAKCLPNSPCSLEIQATKLEDSAVYFCASSQQQKETQYFGPGTRLLVL.